A single sample gave rise to the 14 T cell receptor beta chains below, sequenced in a study of low-dose radiotherapy and immunotherapy resistance in tumors. TRAV- and TRBV-specific primers primed first-strand cDNA, covering alpha and beta chains. A constant-region primer paired with the V-primer adapter amplified TCRs over about 19 PCR cycles. TCRdb independently ran MiXCR on the reads; one entry per CDR3 protein. The table has 8,500 to 10,000 distinct CDR3 sequences, roughly 42% seen once; the top ten hold about 6%. The source of these receptors is a human donor with advanced metastatic prostate, ovarian, gallbladder or colorectal cancer (not recorded which). This table probably holds off-target reads from a library built for another chain.

In its sample, this clonotype was seen once. This chain links TRBV28 with TRBJ2-7; weak D call: TRBD2 (6 bases). The CDR3 consists of 13 residues. V lost 6 bases to trimming and J lost 2 bases, with 11 bases between them. Germline assignment: CDR1 MDHEN and CDR2 SYDVKM. The CDR3 sequence is CASSFGGPYEQYF. CDR3 coding DNA: TGTGCCAGCAGCTTCGGGGGTCCCTACGAGCAGTACTTC.

In this sample, this clonotype turned up a few times. This chain connects TRBV7-2 to TRBJ2-7; D gene unclear. This CDR3 is 13 amino acids long. V was cut by 5 bases and J by 4 bases, with 12 bases left in between. Looked up from germline, CDR1 is SGHTA and CDR2 is FQGNSA. CDR3 region: CASSPQSGYEQYF. CDR3 in DNA: TGTGCCAGCAGCCCTCAGTCTGGGTACGAGCAGTACTTC.

This clonotype showed up just a few times. The genes are TRBV19 and TRBJ1-1, with D possibly matching TRBD1 (6 bases). The length of the CDR3 is 13 residues. Trimming left V 3 bases short and J 1 base short, with 6 bases between. Germline V gene lookup returns CDR1 LNHDA and CDR2 SQIVND (reference sequence). The CDR3 loop is CASSMTGNTEAFF. CDR3 DNA: TGTGCCAGTAGTATGACAGGGAACACTGAAGCTTTCTTT.

There are a few counts of this clonotype. This chain uses TRBV24-1 with TRBJ2-1; D might be TRBD1 (5 bases). The germline CDR1 and CDR2 sequences are KGHDR and SFDVKD. Trimming took 2 bases from V and 0 from J, leaving 10 bases between them. The CDR3 consists of 16 residues. The DNA for the CDR3 is TGTGCCACCAGTGATTGGGGCAGTGGCTCCTACAATGAGCAGTTCTTC. Amino acid sequence: CATSDWGSGSYNEQFF.

By share of the sample, this clonotype is medium-sized. The chain joins TRBV5-4 to TRBJ2-1; D perhaps matches TRBD2 (6 bases). Per germline, CDR1 SGHNT and CDR2 YYREEE (reference sequence). Trimming removed 5 bases from V and 0 bases from J, with 18 bases in between. CDR3 size: 17 residues. CDR3 DNA: TGTGCCAGCAGTTGGGCCCTGCGGGGCGGCTCCTACAATGAGCAGTTCTTC. It codes for CASSWALRGGSYNEQFF.

The CDR3 reads CASSPDSRTGELFF. For the CDR3, the DNA is TGTGCCAGCAGCCCGGACTCCCGCACCGGGGAGCTGTTTTTT. The genes are TRBV7-2 and TRBJ2-2, with D possibly TRBD2 on 5 matching bases. V was trimmed by 5 bases and J by 4 bases, leaving 11 bases between them. The CDR3 is made up of 14 amino acids. Per the germline V gene, CDR1 is SGHTA and CDR2 is FQGNSA.

V and J are TRBV19 and TRBJ1-1, with TRBD1 matching over 9 bases. Trimming cost V 7 bases and J 1 base; bases outside gene matches: 16. The germline CDR1 and CDR2 sequences are LNHDA and SQIVND (reference sequence). This CDR3 has 18 amino acids. The DNA for the CDR3 is TGTGCCAGTAAAGTCGTGGGACAGGGTGGTCCGGGGAACACTGAAGCTTTCTTT. Its translation is CASKVVGQGGPGNTEAFF.

In its sample, this clonotype was seen a few times. V gene TRBV28 combines with J gene TRBJ2-2; the D is unclear. This CDR3 is built from 17 residues. The germline V gene encodes CDR1 MDHEN and CDR2 SYDVKM. V lost 7 bases and J 1 base, leaving 19 bases between the germline ends. The CDR3 sequence is CASNDPLERMNTGELFF. The CDR3 region has the DNA TGTGCCAGCAACGACCCTCTGGAAAGGATGAACACCGGGGAGCTGTTTTTT.

This clonotype occurred a few times. The chain carries TRBV28 and TRBJ2-1, with D unresolved. The ends were cut back, 6 bases at V and 1 base at J, with 7 bases in the middle. CDR3 length equals 13 residues. CDR1 is MDHEN, CDR2 SYDVKM, per germline. The CDR3: CASSSRSYNEQFF. Here the CDR3 DNA reads TGTGCCAGCAGCTCAAGATCCTACAATGAGCAGTTCTTC. The whole variable domain, remainder taken from reference TRBV28 and TRBJ2-1, is DVKVTQSSRYLVKRTGEKVFLECVQDMDHENMFWYRQDPGLGLRLIYFSYDVKMKEKGDIPEGYSVSREKKERFSLILESASTNQTSMYLCASSSRSYNEQFFGPGTRLTVL.

This chain joins TRBV19 and TRBJ2-7, with D perhaps TRBD1 or TRBD2 (6 bases each). V was shortened by 4 bases and J by 4 bases, with 14 bases between the two germline ends. The CDR3 is made up of 14 amino acids. The germline CDR1 and CDR2 sequences are LNHDA and SQIVND (reference sequence). This chain's CDR3 is CASSTPAGQYEQYF. In DNA form, the CDR3 reads TGTGCCAGTAGTACACCGGCGGGACAATACGAGCAGTACTTC.

The chain recombines TRBV29-1 with TRBJ2-7, with 7 bases fitting TRBD1. J gave up 2 bases and V 2 bases, and 6 bases lay outside the gene matches. CDR1 is SQVTM and CDR2 is ANQGSEA in the germline V gene. The CDR3 length is 14 residues. Here the CDR3 reads CSVEIGGDPYEQYF. In nucleotides, the CDR3 is TGCAGCGTTGAAATAGGGGGCGATCCCTACGAGCAGTACTTC.

The chain employs TRBV10-2 and TRBJ2-3; TRBD2 matches at 9 bases. Trimming cost V 7 bases and J 2 bases; bases outside gene matches: 4. The CDR3 has 14 amino acids. CDR1 and CDR2 (germline): WSHSY, SAAADI. The CDR3, as DNA: TGCGCCAGCACCGGCGGGGGGGCCACAGATACGCAGTATTTT. It encodes CASTGGGATDTQYF.

V is TRBV10-1 and J is TRBJ2-3; D remains ambiguous. The germline gives CDR1 WNHNN, CDR2 SYGVQD (reference sequence). This CDR3 region has 15 residues. Trimming cost V 3 bases and J 3 bases, with 13 bases left between them. CDR3 nucleotide sequence: TGCGCCAGCAGTGATAGCCCCGTAGGTACAGATACGCAGTATTTT. Translated, it gives CASSDSPVGTDTQYF.

This rearrangement joins TRBV7-2 to TRBJ2-3, with D perhaps assigned TRBD1 or TRBD2 (5 bases each). The length of the CDR3 is 15 residues. Trimming left V 4 bases short and J 3 bases short, with 14 bases between. Germline loops: CDR1 SGHTA, CDR2 FQGNSA. The CDR3 sequence is CASSSRDLQTDTQYF. The CDR3 coding sequence is TGTGCCAGCAGCTCCCGGGACCTACAAACAGATACGCAGTATTTT.